The clone carrying this T cell receptor beta chain was observed a few times. Its target is unknown. This specimen comes from a study of T-cell reconstitution after alpha-beta-depleted transplantation in children. The study, taken as a whole, reports: By one year post-transplant, T-cell counts and diversity largely arose from T cells that were newly produced.

During its preparation, the TCRbeta library received unique molecular identifiers. TCRdb re-analysed the PCR reads in MiXCR, keeping a single row per CDR3 protein. The table includes about 300,000 distinct CDR3 sequences, around 7.3% detected once. Trimming pared 3 bases from V and 7 bases from J, leaving 11 bases between. There are 13 residues in the CDR3. Germline-derived CDR1 and CDR2 are SGDLS and YYNGEE. The receptor was derived from a female patient aged 2-9 years who had a stem cell transplant for Fanconi anemia, so the T cells may come from the graft donor. The sequencing used peripheral blood, collected 360 days after TCRalphabeta/CD19-depleted stem cell transplant. The V gene is TRBV9, the J gene TRBJ1-5; a possible D gene is TRBD1 (5 bases). The DNA of the CDR3 is TGTGCCAGCAGCGGAGGGGCGGGGCAGCCCCAGCATTTT. This encodes CASSGGAGQPQHF.